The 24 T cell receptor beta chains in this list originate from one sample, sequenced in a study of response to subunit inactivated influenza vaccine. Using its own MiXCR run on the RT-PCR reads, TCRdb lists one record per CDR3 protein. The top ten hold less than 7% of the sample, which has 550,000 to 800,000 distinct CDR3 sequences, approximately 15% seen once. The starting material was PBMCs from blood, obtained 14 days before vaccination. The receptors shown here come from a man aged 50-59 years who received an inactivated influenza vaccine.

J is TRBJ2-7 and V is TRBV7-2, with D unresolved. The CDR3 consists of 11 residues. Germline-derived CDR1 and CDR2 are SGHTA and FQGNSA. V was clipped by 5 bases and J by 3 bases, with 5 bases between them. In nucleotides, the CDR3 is TGTGCCAGCAGCATCAACTACGAGCAGTACTTC. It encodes CASSINYEQYF.

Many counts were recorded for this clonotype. CDR3 bases: TGTGCCAGCAGCCAAGTCCCTAACAGGGGGAGCTCCTACGAGCAGTACTTC. Its translation: CASSQVPNRGSSYEQYF. The chain uses TRBV4-2 and TRBJ2-7; 8 positions agree with TRBD1. Germline-derived CDR1 and CDR2 are LGHNA and YNFKEQ. Trimming at V came to 1 base and at J to 0 bases, leaving 8 bases not matched to a gene. The CDR3 consists of 17 residues.

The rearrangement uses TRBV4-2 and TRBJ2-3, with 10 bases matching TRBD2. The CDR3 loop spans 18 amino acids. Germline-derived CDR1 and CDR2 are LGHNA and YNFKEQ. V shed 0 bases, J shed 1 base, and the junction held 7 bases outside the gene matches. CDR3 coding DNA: TGTGCCAGCAGCCAAGAGCCAGCGGGGGGGCCGGGCACAGATACGCAGTATTTT. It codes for CASSQEPAGGPGTDTQYF.

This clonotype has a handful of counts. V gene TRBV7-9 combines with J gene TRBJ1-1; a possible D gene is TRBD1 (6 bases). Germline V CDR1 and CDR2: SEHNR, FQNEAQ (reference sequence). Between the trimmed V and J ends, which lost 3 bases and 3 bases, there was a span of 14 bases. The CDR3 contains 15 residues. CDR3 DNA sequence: TGTGCCAGCAGCTTTTCTTGGGGGGCCGACACTGAAGCTTTCTTT. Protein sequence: CASSFSWGADTEAFF.

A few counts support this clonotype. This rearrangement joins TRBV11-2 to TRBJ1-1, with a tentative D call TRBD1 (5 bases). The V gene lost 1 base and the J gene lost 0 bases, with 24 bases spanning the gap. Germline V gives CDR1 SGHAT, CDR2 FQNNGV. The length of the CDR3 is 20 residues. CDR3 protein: CASSLVFGAGRRMMNTEAFF. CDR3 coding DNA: TGTGCCAGCAGCTTAGTGTTCGGGGCAGGCCGGCGGATGATGAACACTGAAGCTTTCTTT.

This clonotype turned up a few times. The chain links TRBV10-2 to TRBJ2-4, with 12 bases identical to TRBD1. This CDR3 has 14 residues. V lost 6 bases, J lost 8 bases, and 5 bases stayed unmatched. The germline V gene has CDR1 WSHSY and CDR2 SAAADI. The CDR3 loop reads CASRGTGGKDIQYF. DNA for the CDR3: TGCGCCAGCAGAGGGACAGGGGGCAAGGACATTCAGTACTTC.

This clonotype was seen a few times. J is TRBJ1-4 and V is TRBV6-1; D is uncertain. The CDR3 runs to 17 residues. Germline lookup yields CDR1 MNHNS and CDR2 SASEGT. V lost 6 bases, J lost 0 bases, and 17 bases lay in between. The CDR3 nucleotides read TGTGCCAGCAGACCTAGACGACTTACTGCAACTAATGAAAAACTGTTTTTT. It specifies CASRPRRLTATNEKLFF.

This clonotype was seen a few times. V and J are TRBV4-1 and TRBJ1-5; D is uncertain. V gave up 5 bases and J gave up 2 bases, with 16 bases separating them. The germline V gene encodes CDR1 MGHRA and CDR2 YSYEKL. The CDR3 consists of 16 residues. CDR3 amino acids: CASSLKSRRGNQPQHF. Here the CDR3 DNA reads TGCGCCAGCAGCTTAAAGAGTCGGCGGGGCAATCAGCCCCAGCATTTT.

The chain's CDR3 is CSVRKPSYEQYF. The CDR3 nucleotides are TGCAGTGTTCGCAAACCCTCCTACGAGCAGTACTTC. This chain joins TRBV20-1 and TRBJ2-7; D call uncertain. This CDR3 is built from 12 residues. Germline CDR1 is DFQATT and CDR2 is SNEGSKA (reference sequence). Trimming stripped 7 bases from V and 0 bases from J, with 10 bases between.

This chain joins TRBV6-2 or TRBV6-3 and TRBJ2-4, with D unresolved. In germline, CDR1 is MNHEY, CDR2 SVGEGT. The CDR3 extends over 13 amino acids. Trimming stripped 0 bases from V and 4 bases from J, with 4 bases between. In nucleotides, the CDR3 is TGTGCCAGCAGTTACTCGTTTAAAAACATTCAGTACTTC. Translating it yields CASSYSFKNIQYF.

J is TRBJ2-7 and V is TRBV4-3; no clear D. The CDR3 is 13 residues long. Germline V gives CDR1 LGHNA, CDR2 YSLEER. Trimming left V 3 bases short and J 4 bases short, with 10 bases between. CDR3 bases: TGCGCCAGCAGCCAGACACTCGTATACGAGCAGTACTTC. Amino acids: CASSQTLVYEQYF.

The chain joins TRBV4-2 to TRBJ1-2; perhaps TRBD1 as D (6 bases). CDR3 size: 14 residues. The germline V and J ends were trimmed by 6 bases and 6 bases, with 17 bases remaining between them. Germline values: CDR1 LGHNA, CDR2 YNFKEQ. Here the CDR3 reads CASRPDGGRDGYTF. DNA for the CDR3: TGTGCCAGCAGACCCGACGGGGGCCGCGATGGCTACACCTTC.

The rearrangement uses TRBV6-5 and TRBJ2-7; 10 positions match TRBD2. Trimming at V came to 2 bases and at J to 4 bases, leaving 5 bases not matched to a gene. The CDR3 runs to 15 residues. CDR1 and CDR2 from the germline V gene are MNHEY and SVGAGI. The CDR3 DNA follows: TGTGCCAGCAGTTACGTAGCGGGGGGACTTTACGAGCAGTACTTC. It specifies CASSYVAGGLYEQYF.

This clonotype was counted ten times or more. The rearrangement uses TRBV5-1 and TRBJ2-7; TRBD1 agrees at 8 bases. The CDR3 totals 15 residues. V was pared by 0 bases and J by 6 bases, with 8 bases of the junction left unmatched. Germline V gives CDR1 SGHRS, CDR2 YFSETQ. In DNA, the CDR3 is TGCGCCAGCAGCTTGGGGGGGACAGGAGGCGGCGAGCAGTACTTC. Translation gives CASSLGGTGGGEQYF.

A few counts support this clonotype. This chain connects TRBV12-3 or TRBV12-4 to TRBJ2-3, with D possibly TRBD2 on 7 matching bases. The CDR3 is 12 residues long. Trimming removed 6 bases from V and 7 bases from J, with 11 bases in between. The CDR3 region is CASRGGPNTQYF. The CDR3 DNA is TGTGCCAGCAGGGGGGGGCCAAATACGCAGTATTTT.

The CDR3 bases are TGCGCCAGCAGCTTAAGCGAGGGGAGGAAGGAGACCCAGTACTTC. It codes for CASSLSEGRKETQYF. The V call is TRBV4-1, the J call TRBJ2-5, with TRBD2 as a possible D gene (6 bases). V was pared by 5 bases and J by 5 bases, with 18 bases between. The germline gives CDR1 MGHRA, CDR2 YSYEKL. The CDR3 is 15 residues long.

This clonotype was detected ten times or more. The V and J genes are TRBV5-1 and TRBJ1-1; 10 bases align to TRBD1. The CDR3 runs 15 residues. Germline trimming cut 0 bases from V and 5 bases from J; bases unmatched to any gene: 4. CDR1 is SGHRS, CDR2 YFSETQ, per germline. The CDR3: CASSLAPGQGTEAFF. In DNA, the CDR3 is TGCGCCAGCAGCTTGGCACCGGGACAGGGGACTGAAGCTTTCTTT.

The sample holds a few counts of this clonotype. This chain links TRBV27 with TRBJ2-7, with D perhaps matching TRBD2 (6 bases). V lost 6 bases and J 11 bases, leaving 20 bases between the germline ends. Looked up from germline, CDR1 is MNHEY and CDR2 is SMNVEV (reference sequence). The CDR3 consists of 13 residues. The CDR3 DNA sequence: TGTGCCAGCAGGCCTCCGGGACTCCCTGGGGAGTACTTC. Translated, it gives CASRPPGLPGEYF.

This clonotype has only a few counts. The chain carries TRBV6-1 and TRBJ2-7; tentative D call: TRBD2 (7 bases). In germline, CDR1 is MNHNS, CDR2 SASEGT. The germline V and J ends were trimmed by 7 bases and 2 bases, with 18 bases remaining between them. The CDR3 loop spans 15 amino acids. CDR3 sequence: CASTPLGGGPYEQYF. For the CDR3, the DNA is TGTGCCAGCACCCCCTTGGGGGGGGGGCCCTACGAGCAGTACTTC.

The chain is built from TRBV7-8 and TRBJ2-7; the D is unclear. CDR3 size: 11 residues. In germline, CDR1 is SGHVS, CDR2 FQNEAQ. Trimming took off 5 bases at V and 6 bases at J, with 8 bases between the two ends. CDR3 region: CASSAGPEQYF. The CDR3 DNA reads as TGTGCCAGCAGCGCCGGACCCGAGCAGTACTTC. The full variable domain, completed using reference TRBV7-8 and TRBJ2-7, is GAGVSQSPRYKVAKRGQDVALRCDPISGHVSLFWYQQALGQGPEFLTYFQNEAQLDKSGLPSDRFFAERPEGSVSTLKIQRTQQEDSAVYLCASSAGPEQYFGPGTRLTVT.

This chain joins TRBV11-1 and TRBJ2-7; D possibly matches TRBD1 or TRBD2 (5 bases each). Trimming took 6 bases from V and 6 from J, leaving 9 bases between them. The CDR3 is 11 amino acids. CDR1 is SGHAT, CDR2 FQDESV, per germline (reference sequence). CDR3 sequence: CASRRGVEQYF. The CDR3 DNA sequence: TGTGCCAGCAGGAGAGGGGTCGAGCAGTACTTC.

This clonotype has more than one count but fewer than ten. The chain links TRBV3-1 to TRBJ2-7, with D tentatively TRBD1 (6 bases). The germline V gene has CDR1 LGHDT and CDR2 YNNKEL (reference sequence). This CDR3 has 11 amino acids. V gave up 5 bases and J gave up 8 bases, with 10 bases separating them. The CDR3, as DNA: TGTGCCAGCAGCGAGACAGGTCAGCAGTACTTC. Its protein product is CASSETGQQYF.

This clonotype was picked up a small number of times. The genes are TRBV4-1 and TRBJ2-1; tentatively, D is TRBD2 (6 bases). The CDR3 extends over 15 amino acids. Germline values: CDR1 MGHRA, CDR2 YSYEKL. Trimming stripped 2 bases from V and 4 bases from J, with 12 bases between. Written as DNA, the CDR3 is TGCGCCAGCAGCCAAACCCCGGGACTTTACAATGAGCAGTTCTTC. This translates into CASSQTPGLYNEQFF.

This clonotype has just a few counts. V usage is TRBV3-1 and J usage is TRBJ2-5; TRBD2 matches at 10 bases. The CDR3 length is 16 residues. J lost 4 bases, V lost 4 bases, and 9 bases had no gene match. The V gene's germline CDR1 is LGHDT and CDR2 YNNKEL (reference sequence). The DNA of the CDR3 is TGTGCCAGCAGCCCAGGGGTCCTAGCGGGAGCAGAGACCCAGTACTTC. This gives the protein CASSPGVLAGAETQYF.